This TCR beta chain emerged from a study of T cells in Graves' hyperthyroidism and ophthalmopathy. General study points: Onset of ophthalmopathy came a median approximately 6 months after the model predicted it. Blood also held most thyroid clonotypes expanded beyond 0.001.

This clonotype was recorded a few times. Its matching antigen is unknown. V lost 3 bases, J lost 4 bases, and 10 bases lay in between. The CDR3 runs 14 residues. The V gene's germline CDR1 is LNHDA and CDR2 SQIVND (reference sequence). Amplified TCR beta CDR3 regions derived from RNA transcripts. TCR CDR3 regions were first amplified by RT-PCR with HTBI primers. Using its own MiXCR run on the multiplex PCR reads, TCRdb lists one record per CDR3 protein. The data show under 350,000 distinct CDR3 sequences, 20% to 25% seen once. It was uncontrolled infection, other autoimmune disease, pregnancy or lactation that excluded patients.

This rearrangement joins TRBV19 to TRBJ2-4; tentative D call: TRBD1 (6 bases). The sequenced material came from blood. The sequence was collected from a woman between 45 and 60 years old with Graves' hyperthyroidism. The CDR3 is CASSMGTSKNIQYF. CDR3 nucleotide sequence: TGTGCCAGTAGTATGGGGACAAGTAAAAACATTCAGTACTTC.